The present entry profiles one TCR beta chain with its context. This clone's antigen is unknown. Within one base of it there is no much larger clone, and no base qualities were kept. This sample was taken from a study of T cell changes during pregnancy in multiple sclerosis (dated by TCRdb to the late 2010s). General notes on the study: In women with multiple sclerosis, the researchers looked at how the T cell repertoire shifted as pregnancy progressed.

Library method: the immunoSEQ multiplex PCR assay. Here the immuneACCESS table is served through TCRdb, limited to in-frame sequences with V and J called. Missing clones are a known gap in these copies; in checked studies unresolved V genes cover under half, and the rest lacks a known reason. For this sample the table gives 50,000 to 75,000 clones, of which 93% were detected only once. The ten biggest clones cover about 2.5% of the sample. CDR1 MGHRA and CDR2 YSYEKL were looked up in the germline V gene. The CDR3 numbers 13 residues from cysteine through phenylalanine. Kept here is only the CDR3 DNA, which spans 39 bases and is read in frame from base 1. The trim is 4 bases for V and 7 bases for J, with a gap of 11 bases between the germline ends.

The TCR comes from a female donor with multiple sclerosis, enrolled in a pregnancy study. The source was CD8+ T cells from peripheral blood mononuclear cells, collected in the third trimester of pregnancy. The rearranged chain carries TRBV4-1 and TRBJ2-4; a confident D gene designation cannot be given. The DNA sequence reads TGCGCCAGCAGCCGTGATTCAGGTAACATTCAGTACTTC. This gives the protein CASSRDSGNIQYF.